This record looks at one TCR beta chain sequence and its context. The germline V gene has CDR1 SGDLS and CDR2 YYNGEE. The CDR3 is 16 amino acids. V was clipped by 0 bases and J by 3 bases, with 15 bases between them. The data were obtained in a study of blood T cell repertoires in COVID-19. In the authors' methods: Researchers report that nucleated cell counts were estimated from reference gene primer amplification. The repertoire was sequenced with immunoSEQ multiplex PCR; TCRdb's copy has only in-frame clones and lacks some. The DNA gave D and trimming, while V, J and clone size come from that table. This table holds about 400,000 clones, more than 75% found once.

The receptor was derived from a human donor in a cohort sampled during active COVID-19. The rearrangement joins TRBV9 to TRBJ1-1; the D gene is possibly TRBD1 (5 bases). Sequencing used peripheral blood. This CDR3 reads CASSVASGIGDTEAFF. As DNA, the CDR3 is TGTGCCAGCAGCGTAGCTTCAGGGATTGGGGACACTGAAGCTTTCTTT.